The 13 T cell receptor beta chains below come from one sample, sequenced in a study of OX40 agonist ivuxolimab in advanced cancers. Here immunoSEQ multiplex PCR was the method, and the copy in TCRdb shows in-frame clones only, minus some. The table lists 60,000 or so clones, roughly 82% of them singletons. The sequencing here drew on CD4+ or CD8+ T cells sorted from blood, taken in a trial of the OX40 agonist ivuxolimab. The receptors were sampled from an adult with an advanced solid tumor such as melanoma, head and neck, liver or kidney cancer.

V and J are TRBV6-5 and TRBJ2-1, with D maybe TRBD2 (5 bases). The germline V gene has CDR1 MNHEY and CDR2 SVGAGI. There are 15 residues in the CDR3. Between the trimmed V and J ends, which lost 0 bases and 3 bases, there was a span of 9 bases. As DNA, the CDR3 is TGTGCCAGCAGTTACTCCAGCGGACTCTACAATGAGCAGTTCTTC. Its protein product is CASSYSSGLYNEQFF.

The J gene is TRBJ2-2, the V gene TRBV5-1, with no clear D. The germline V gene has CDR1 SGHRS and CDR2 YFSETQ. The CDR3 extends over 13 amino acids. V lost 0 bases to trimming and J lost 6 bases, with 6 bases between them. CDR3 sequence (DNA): TGCGCCAGCAGCTTGGGAGTATCCGGGGAGCTGTTTTTT. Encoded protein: CASSLGVSGELFF.

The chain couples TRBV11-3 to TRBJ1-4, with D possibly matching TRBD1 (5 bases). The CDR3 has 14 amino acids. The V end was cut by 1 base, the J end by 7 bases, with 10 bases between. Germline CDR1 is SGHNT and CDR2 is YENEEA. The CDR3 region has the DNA TGTGCCAGCAGCTTAGGGACAAGGGCTGAAAAACTGTTTTTT. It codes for CASSLGTRAEKLFF.

CDR3 amino acids: CASRGFHEQYF. CDR3 sequence (DNA): TGTGCCAGCAGGGGGTTCCACGAGCAGTACTTC. The chain combines TRBV28 with TRBJ2-7; D is uncertain. Germline V gives CDR1 MDHEN, CDR2 SYDVKM. Between the trimmed V and J ends, which lost 6 bases and 5 bases, there was a span of 8 bases. This CDR3 region has 11 residues.

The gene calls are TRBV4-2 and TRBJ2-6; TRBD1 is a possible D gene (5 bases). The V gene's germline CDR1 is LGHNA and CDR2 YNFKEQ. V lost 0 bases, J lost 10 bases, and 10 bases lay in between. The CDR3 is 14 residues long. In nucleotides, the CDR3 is TGTGCCAGCAGCCAAGAGACAGCCGTAAACGTCCTGACTTTC. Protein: CASSQETAVNVLTF.

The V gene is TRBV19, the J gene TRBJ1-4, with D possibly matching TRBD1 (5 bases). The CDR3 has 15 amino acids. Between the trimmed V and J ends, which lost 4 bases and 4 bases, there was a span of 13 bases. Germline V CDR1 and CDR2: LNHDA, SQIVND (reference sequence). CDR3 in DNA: TGTGCCAGTAGTACCATCGGGACGTTTAATGAAAAACTGTTTTTT. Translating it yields CASSTIGTFNEKLFF.

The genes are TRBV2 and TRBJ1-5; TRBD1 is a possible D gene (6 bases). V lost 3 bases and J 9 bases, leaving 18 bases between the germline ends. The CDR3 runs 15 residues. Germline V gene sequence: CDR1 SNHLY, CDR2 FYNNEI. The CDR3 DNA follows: TGTGCCAGCAGTGAGTTTAGGGGGGTGGAGAGGCCCCAGCATTTT. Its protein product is CASSEFRGVERPQHF.

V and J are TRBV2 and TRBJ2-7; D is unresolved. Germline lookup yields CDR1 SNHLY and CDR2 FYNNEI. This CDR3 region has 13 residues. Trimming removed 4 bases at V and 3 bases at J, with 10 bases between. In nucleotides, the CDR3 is TGTGCCAGCAGTGTCTACACCCTCTACGAGCAGTACTTC. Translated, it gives CASSVYTLYEQYF.

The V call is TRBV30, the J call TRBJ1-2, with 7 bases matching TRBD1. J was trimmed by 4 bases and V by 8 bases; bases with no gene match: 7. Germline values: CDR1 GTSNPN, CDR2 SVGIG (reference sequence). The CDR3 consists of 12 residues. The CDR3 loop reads CAGGDSLYGYTF. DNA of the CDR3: TGTGCCGGGGGGGACAGCCTCTATGGCTACACCTTC.

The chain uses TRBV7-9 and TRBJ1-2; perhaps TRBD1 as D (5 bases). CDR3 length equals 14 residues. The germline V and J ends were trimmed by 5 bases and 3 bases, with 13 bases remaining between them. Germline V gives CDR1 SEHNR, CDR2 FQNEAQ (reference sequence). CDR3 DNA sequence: TGTGCCAGCAGCGAACTCGGGGGTTACTATGGCTACACCTTC. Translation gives CASSELGGYYGYTF.

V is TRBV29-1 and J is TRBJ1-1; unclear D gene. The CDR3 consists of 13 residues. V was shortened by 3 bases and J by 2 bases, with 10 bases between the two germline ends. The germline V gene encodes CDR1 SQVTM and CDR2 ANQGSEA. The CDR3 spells CSVDLEINTEAFF. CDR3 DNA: TGCAGCGTTGACCTGGAGATTAACACTGAAGCTTTCTTT.

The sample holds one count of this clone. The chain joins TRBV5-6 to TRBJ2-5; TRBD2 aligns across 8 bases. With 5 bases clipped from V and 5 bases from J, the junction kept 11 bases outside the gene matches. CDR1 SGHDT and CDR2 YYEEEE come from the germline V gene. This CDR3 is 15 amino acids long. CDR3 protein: CASSIGTRSGETQYF. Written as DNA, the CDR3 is TGTGCCAGCAGTATTGGGACTAGAAGCGGTGAGACCCAGTACTTC. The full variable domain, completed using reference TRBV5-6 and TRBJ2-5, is DAGVTQSPTHLIKTRGQQVTLRCSPKSGHDTVSWYQQALGQGPQFIFQYYEEEERQRGNFPDRFSGHQFPNYSSELNVNALLLGDSALYLCASSIGTRSGETQYFGPGTRLLVL.

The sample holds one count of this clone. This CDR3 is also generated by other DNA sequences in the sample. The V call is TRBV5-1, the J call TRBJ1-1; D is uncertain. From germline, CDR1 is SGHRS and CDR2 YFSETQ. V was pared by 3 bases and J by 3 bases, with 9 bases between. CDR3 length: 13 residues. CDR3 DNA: TGCGCCAGCAGCTCCCGAGAAGACACTGAAGCTTTCTTT. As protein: CASSSREDTEAFF.